A selection of T cell receptor beta chains follows, all from one sample in a study of early T cells in non-severe SARS-CoV-2 infection. Each CDR3 protein is one row after TCRdb ran MiXCR on the 5' RACE reads. In the table there are around 40,000 distinct CDR3 sequences, around 10% of which are singletons. Input material: whole blood. The receptors were sampled from an adult who was a healthcare worker with PCR-confirmed SARS-CoV-2 infection or an uninfected control (not recorded which). Both conserved end residues are trimmed from each CDR3. The order of the fields is J gene, V gene, CDR3 protein.

J gene: TRBJ2-7; V gene: TRBV12-3/TRBV12-4; CDR3 protein: ASSQDAGGGPYEQY
J gene: TRBJ2-5; V gene: TRBV6-6; CDR3 protein: ASIAGFKETQY
J gene: TRBJ2-1; V gene: TRBV5-4; CDR3 protein: ASSPGLARENEQF
J gene: TRBJ2-3; V gene: TRBV29-1; CDR3 protein: STRDSSDTQY
J gene: TRBJ1-1; V gene: TRBV10-3; CDR3 protein: AIKETGANTEAF
J gene: TRBJ2-3; V gene: TRBV20-1; CDR3 protein: SASFGFSTDTQY
J gene: TRBJ2-7; V gene: TRBV7-2; CDR3 protein: ASSPYGPGTGTYEQY
J gene: TRBJ1-6; V gene: TRBV12-3/TRBV12-4; CDR3 protein: ASSLRTGNSPLH
J gene: TRBJ2-5; V gene: TRBV7-2; CDR3 protein: ASTADSQETQY
J gene: TRBJ2-4; V gene: TRBV20-1; CDR3 protein: SAPSASGAKNIQY
J gene: TRBJ2-7; V gene: TRBV20-1; CDR3 protein: SARHPFPYEQY
J gene: TRBJ1-2; V gene: TRBV12-3/TRBV12-4; CDR3 protein: ASSSPGGGNYGYT
J gene: TRBJ2-7; V gene: TRBV11-2; CDR3 protein: ASSERPSGEQY
J gene: TRBJ1-3; V gene: TRBV25-1; CDR3 protein: ATVGDSGNTIC
J gene: TRBJ2-5; V gene: TRBV2; CDR3 protein: ASTYRGLTETQY
J gene: TRBJ2-3; V gene: TRBV20-1; CDR3 protein: SARLNTDTQY
J gene: TRBJ1-6; V gene: TRBV7-2; CDR3 protein: ASSLAGDMRSPLH
J gene: TRBJ1-1; V gene: TRBV2; CDR3 protein: ASTLWGNTEAF
J gene: TRBJ1-5; V gene: TRBV12-3/TRBV12-4; CDR3 protein: ASSPIMGPTRDQPQH
J gene: TRBJ2-5; V gene: TRBV6-1; CDR3 protein: AGSGGQETQY
J gene: TRBJ2-6; V gene: TRBV28; CDR3 protein: ASHPSGANVLT
J gene: TRBJ2-1; V gene: TRBV9; CDR3 protein: ASSPQGQLALQGSYNEQF
J gene: TRBJ1-5; V gene: TRBV28; CDR3 protein: ASSLSASQPQH
J gene: TRBJ2-1; V gene: TRBV6-1; CDR3 protein: ASSGMTSGSSYNEQF
J gene: TRBJ1-1; V gene: TRBV25-1; CDR3 protein: ASSEGYRNTEAF
J gene: TRBJ2-7; V gene: TRBV19; CDR3 protein: ASSPLQGGGSYEQY
J gene: TRBJ2-5; V gene: TRBV19; CDR3 protein: ASRRTQQETQY
J gene: TRBJ1-6; V gene: TRBV3-1; CDR3 protein: ASCRGFSPLH
J gene: TRBJ2-3; V gene: TRBV28; CDR3 protein: ASAEVAGGTDTQY
J gene: TRBJ2-7; V gene: TRBV29-1; CDR3 protein: SVEDNRDEQY
J gene: TRBJ1-4; V gene: TRBV10-3; CDR3 protein: AISKGQSAGEKLF
J gene: TRBJ2-7; V gene: TRBV28; CDR3 protein: ASSSPPGQGYSYEQY
J gene: TRBJ2-7; V gene: TRBV12-3/TRBV12-4; CDR3 protein: ASSLSSGIAQY
J gene: TRBJ1-5; V gene: TRBV19; CDR3 protein: ASTPQVYSNQPQH
J gene: TRBJ2-7; V gene: TRBV4-3; CDR3 protein: ASSQDNQGTGEQY
J gene: TRBJ1-2; V gene: TRBV14; CDR3 protein: ASSRSKGWHGYT
J gene: TRBJ2-1; V gene: TRBV7-2; CDR3 protein: ASSLTSGRNDEQF
J gene: TRBJ1-5; V gene: TRBV14; CDR3 protein: ASSHGTGSQPQH
J gene: TRBJ2-1; V gene: TRBV24-1; CDR3 protein: ATSDARMTATWEDEQF
J gene: TRBJ2-7; V gene: TRBV7-2; CDR3 protein: ASSLDAGSYEQY
J gene: TRBJ1-1; V gene: TRBV29-1; CDR3 protein: SARQGGDTEAF
J gene: TRBJ2-7; V gene: TRBV20-1; CDR3 protein: SARPPGTTYEQY
J gene: TRBJ2-3; V gene: TRBV28; CDR3 protein: ASTAGGTDTQY
J gene: TRBJ2-1; V gene: TRBV24-1; CDR3 protein: ATSVAGGSLYNEQF
J gene: TRBJ2-1; V gene: TRBV7-2; CDR3 protein: ASSSPTTSGRAIEQF
J gene: TRBJ2-3; V gene: TRBV10-2; CDR3 protein: ASSEVGGDTQY
J gene: TRBJ2-1; V gene: TRBV19; CDR3 protein: ASSIESRYNEQF
J gene: TRBJ1-6; V gene: TRBV6-5; CDR3 protein: ASSYGQDSPLH
J gene: TRBJ2-4; V gene: TRBV20-1; CDR3 protein: SARDPTGINIQY
J gene: TRBJ2-1; V gene: TRBV6-5; CDR3 protein: ASSYSPGLYNEQF
J gene: TRBJ2-7; V gene: TRBV27; CDR3 protein: ASSFRDRAYEQY
J gene: TRBJ2-5; V gene: TRBV6-6; CDR3 protein: ASSFPGRGETQY
J gene: TRBJ1-6; V gene: TRBV28; CDR3 protein: ASSRQGSSSPLH